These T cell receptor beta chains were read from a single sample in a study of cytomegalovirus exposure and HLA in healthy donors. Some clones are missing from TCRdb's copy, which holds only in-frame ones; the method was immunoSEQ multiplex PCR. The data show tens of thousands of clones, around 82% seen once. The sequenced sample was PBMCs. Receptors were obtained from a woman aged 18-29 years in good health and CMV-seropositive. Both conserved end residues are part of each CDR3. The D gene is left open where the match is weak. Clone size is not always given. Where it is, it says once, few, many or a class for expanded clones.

cdr3_nt: TGTGCCAGCAGTGCTCCAGGGTCAAACATTCAGTACTTC; cdr3_aa: CASSAPGSNIQYF; v_call: TRBV25-1; cdr3_length: 13; d_call: .; j_call: TRBJ2-4; clone_size: .
cdr3_nt: TGTGCCAGCAGCTTGTCTCGGGTACAAGAGACCCAGTACTTC; cdr3_aa: CASSLSRVQETQYF; v_call: TRBV5-4; cdr3_length: 14; d_call: .; j_call: TRBJ2-5; clone_size: .
cdr3_nt: TGCGCCAGCAGCTCCGGGACAGGGGGCGTAGGCACTGAAGCTTTCTTT; cdr3_aa: CASSSGTGGVGTEAFF; v_call: TRBV5-1; cdr3_length: 16; d_call: TRBD1; j_call: TRBJ1-1; clone_size: once
cdr3_nt: TGTGCCAGCAGCCCACGTAGGACAGGAACGGCGAACACTGAAGCTTTCTTT; cdr3_aa: CASSPRRTGTANTEAFF; v_call: TRBV9; cdr3_length: 17; d_call: TRBD1; j_call: TRBJ1-1; clone_size: .
cdr3_nt: TGTGCCAGCAGGGGACAGGGAGCAGGGCAGCCCCAGCATTTT; cdr3_aa: CASRGQGAGQPQHF; v_call: TRBV28; cdr3_length: 14; d_call: TRBD1; j_call: TRBJ1-5; clone_size: .
cdr3_nt: TGTGCCAGCAGTGATACAGGGGGCGCGGGTGGCTACACCTTC; cdr3_aa: CASSDTGGAGGYTF; v_call: TRBV28; cdr3_length: 14; d_call: TRBD1; j_call: TRBJ1-2; clone_size: .
cdr3_nt: TGTGCCAGCAGTCGACAGGGGGTCGAGCAGTACTTC; cdr3_aa: CASSRQGVEQYF; v_call: TRBV28; cdr3_length: 12; d_call: TRBD1; j_call: TRBJ2-7; clone_size: few
cdr3_nt: TGTGCCATCCGAGAGGAAGGGGCTAGTGACATCTTT; cdr3_aa: CAIREEGASDIF; v_call: TRBV10-3; cdr3_length: 12; d_call: .; j_call: TRBJ2-3; clone_size: .
cdr3_nt: TGTGCCAGCAGCCCCAGGGGGCCAAACACTGAAGCTTTCTTT; cdr3_aa: CASSPRGPNTEAFF; v_call: TRBV7-9; cdr3_length: 14; d_call: TRBD1; j_call: TRBJ1-1; clone_size: .
cdr3_nt: TGCGCCAGCAGCCTTCCAAGGACAGGGGCTGGGGGGAACACTGAAGCTTTCTTT; cdr3_aa: CASSLPRTGAGGNTEAFF; v_call: TRBV5-1; cdr3_length: 18; d_call: TRBD1; j_call: TRBJ1-1; clone_size: .
cdr3_nt: TGCAGCGTTGAAGGAGGCAAGGAAAGCAATGAGCAGTTCTTC; cdr3_aa: CSVEGGKESNEQFF; v_call: TRBV29-1; cdr3_length: 14; d_call: .; j_call: TRBJ2-1; clone_size: .
cdr3_nt: TGCGCCAGCCGACCGACAACAGGGGGCGAAGTGAACACTGAAGCTTTCTTT; cdr3_aa: CASRPTTGGEVNTEAFF; v_call: TRBV5-1; cdr3_length: 17; d_call: TRBD1; j_call: TRBJ1-1; clone_size: .
cdr3_nt: TGTGCCAGCACCCACAAAGGGACATTGAACACTGAAGCTTTCTTT; cdr3_aa: CASTHKGTLNTEAFF; v_call: TRBV6-5; cdr3_length: 15; d_call: .; j_call: TRBJ1-1; clone_size: .
cdr3_nt: TGTGCCAGCAGTGAAGCCTTGACAGGGTACAGCAATCAGCCCCAGCATTTT; cdr3_aa: CASSEALTGYSNQPQHF; v_call: TRBV2; cdr3_length: 17; d_call: TRBD1; j_call: TRBJ1-5; clone_size: .
cdr3_nt: TGTGCCAGCAGCTTAGGGCTGCGGGGGGGCCAAGAGACCCAGTACTTC; cdr3_aa: CASSLGLRGGQETQYF; v_call: TRBV13; cdr3_length: 16; d_call: TRBD2; j_call: TRBJ2-5; clone_size: .
cdr3_nt: TGCGCCAGCAGCTTGGCCTCTAGCGGGGGGGGCACAGATACGCAGTATTTT; cdr3_aa: CASSLASSGGGTDTQYF; v_call: TRBV5-1; cdr3_length: 17; d_call: TRBD2; j_call: TRBJ2-3; clone_size: .
cdr3_nt: TGTGCCAGCAGCCCCTGGGCCCGAGACGAGCAGTACTTC; cdr3_aa: CASSPWARDEQYF; v_call: TRBV25-1; cdr3_length: 13; d_call: .; j_call: TRBJ2-7; clone_size: .
cdr3_nt: TGTGCCAGCAGTTTTACGGCCAATGGGAGGGCGGGCTACACCTTC; cdr3_aa: CASSFTANGRAGYTF; v_call: TRBV27; cdr3_length: 15; d_call: .; j_call: TRBJ1-2; clone_size: .
cdr3_nt: TGTGCCACCCGGGGTAGCACAGATACGCAGTATTTT; cdr3_aa: CATRGSTDTQYF; v_call: TRBV28; cdr3_length: 12; d_call: .; j_call: TRBJ2-3; clone_size: .
cdr3_nt: TGTGCCAGCAGCAGAGGACAGGGGAGCACAGATACGCAGTATTTT; cdr3_aa: CASSRGQGSTDTQYF; v_call: TRBV27; cdr3_length: 15; d_call: TRBD1; j_call: TRBJ2-3; clone_size: .
cdr3_nt: TGCGCCAGCAGCTTGGGGCGGTTAGGAAACACCATATATTTT; cdr3_aa: CASSLGRLGNTIYF; v_call: TRBV5-1; cdr3_length: 14; d_call: .; j_call: TRBJ1-3; clone_size: .
cdr3_nt: TGTGCCAGCAGCCAAGATTGGGGCATGAACACTGAAGCTTTCTTT; cdr3_aa: CASSQDWGMNTEAFF; v_call: TRBV14; cdr3_length: 15; d_call: .; j_call: TRBJ1-1; clone_size: once
cdr3_nt: TGCGCCAGCAGCTTGCTTTCGGGACAGAACTCTGGGGCCAACGTCCTGACTTTC; cdr3_aa: CASSLLSGQNSGANVLTF; v_call: TRBV5-1; cdr3_length: 18; d_call: TRBD1; j_call: TRBJ2-6; clone_size: .
cdr3_nt: TGTGCCAGCAGCCCGCAGCTGGGACAAATCTACGAGCAGTACTTC; cdr3_aa: CASSPQLGQIYEQYF; v_call: TRBV7-2; cdr3_length: 15; d_call: .; j_call: TRBJ2-7; clone_size: few
cdr3_nt: TGTGCCAGCAGTTTAGCCCGGACAGGCGGCTCCTACGAGCAGTACTTC; cdr3_aa: CASSLARTGGSYEQYF; v_call: TRBV6-6; cdr3_length: 16; d_call: TRBD1; j_call: TRBJ2-7; clone_size: .
cdr3_nt: TGTGCAAGTCGCTTAGATTCAGGGCCAAGCTCTGGAAACACCATATATTTT; cdr3_aa: CASRLDSGPSSGNTIYF; v_call: TRBV12-2; cdr3_length: 17; d_call: .; j_call: TRBJ1-3; clone_size: once
cdr3_nt: TGTGCCAGCAGCGCGACTAGCGGGGGGGGCCGCCCATATTTT; cdr3_aa: CASSATSGGGRPYF; v_call: TRBV13; cdr3_length: 14; d_call: TRBD2; j_call: TRBJ2-3; clone_size: .
cdr3_nt: TGCGCCAGCAGCCAAGTGGCTAGCGCTCATGGGACCCAGTACTTC; cdr3_aa: CASSQVASAHGTQYF; v_call: TRBV4-1; cdr3_length: 15; d_call: .; j_call: TRBJ2-5; clone_size: .
cdr3_nt: TGTGCCAGCAGTTTAGGGAGGGGCTGGGCCGGGGAGCTGTTTTTT; cdr3_aa: CASSLGRGWAGELFF; v_call: TRBV28; cdr3_length: 15; d_call: TRBD2; j_call: TRBJ2-2; clone_size: .
cdr3_nt: TGTGCCAGCTCACCTACTACCGGGACAGACTATGGCTACACCTTC; cdr3_aa: CASSPTTGTDYGYTF; v_call: TRBV18; cdr3_length: 15; d_call: TRBD1; j_call: TRBJ1-2; clone_size: .
cdr3_nt: TGTGCCAGTAGTAGTCCGGGGACAGGGGGCCGTAATTCACCCCTCCACTTT; cdr3_aa: CASSSPGTGGRNSPLHF; v_call: TRBV19; cdr3_length: 17; d_call: TRBD1; j_call: TRBJ1-6; clone_size: few
cdr3_nt: TGTGCCAGCAGCGAACTCGGACTAGCGGGGGCCACAACAGATACGCAGTATTTT; cdr3_aa: CASSELGLAGATTDTQYF; v_call: TRBV9; cdr3_length: 18; d_call: TRBD2; j_call: TRBJ2-3; clone_size: .
cdr3_nt: TGTGCCAGCAGCTTAATGAGGTCGCAGTCCTACGAGCAGTACTTC; cdr3_aa: CASSLMRSQSYEQYF; v_call: TRBV7-2; cdr3_length: 15; d_call: .; j_call: TRBJ2-7; clone_size: .